This TCR beta chain was sequenced during a study of lymphopenia after photon versus proton radiotherapy. Findings of the study overall: Survival link was tested only in deceased patients; proton benefit remains a possibility.

Libraries were prepared by immunoSEQ multiplex PCR; TCRdb keeps only in-frame clonotypes and omits some of them. The sample consists of tens of thousands of clones, about 93% of them appearing once. Points on this clone: Its antigen remains unidentified.

V lost 3 bases and J 1 base, leaving 16 bases between the germline ends. CDR1 is SGHNT, CDR2 YYREEE, per germline (reference sequence). The CDR3 extends over 16 amino acids. The input for sequencing was peripheral blood, taken from a patient treated with proton-based radiotherapy. This chain connects TRBV5-4 to TRBJ1-1; a possible D gene is TRBD1 (5 bases). This sequence originates from a woman in her 70s with pancreatic cancer. Some clones in this sample may be carry-over from other donors' samples. DNA of the CDR3: TGTGCCAGCAGCTCTGGGGGTTACGGTTGGAACACTGAAGCTTTCTTT. Its translation is CASSSGGYGWNTEAFF.